This TCR beta chain emerged from a study of T cells in Graves' hyperthyroidism and ophthalmopathy. Amplified TCR beta CDR3 regions came from RNA transcripts. In the first-round RT-PCR of the TCR CDR3, the HTBI primer set was used. Each CDR3 protein is one row after TCRdb ran MiXCR on the multiplex PCR reads. The repertoire holds a few hundred thousand distinct CDR3 sequences, with less than 25% as singletons. Study-level points and caveats: The model predicted ophthalmopathy a median around 6.5 months before onset.

To note about this clonotype: The target antigen is unknown.

Lactation, pregnancy, other autoimmune disease or uncontrolled infection excluded patients. The TCR originated in a young man with Graves' hyperthyroidism. The sequenced sample was blood.

The CDR3 bases are TGTGCCTTATCGGGTAGATCTGGCGAGCAGTACTTC. Protein product: CALSGRSGEQYF. This chain links TRBV2 with TRBJ2-7; D remains unclear. The CDR3 sequence is 12 residues long. Trimming removed 11 bases at V and 6 bases at J, with 17 bases between. From germline, CDR1 is SNHLY and CDR2 FYNNEI.